The 9 T cell receptor beta chains below all came from one sample that was sequenced in a study of cytomegalovirus exposure and HLA in healthy donors listed by TCRdb under 2017. The library was obtained by the immunoSEQ multiplex PCR assay. The table was pulled from immuneACCESS by TCRdb, which kept in-frame rearrangements only. Such tables lose some clones; where checked, under half of the loss comes from unresolved V genes, and the rest has no known cause. For this sample the table gives around 91,000 clones, of which roughly 92% were detected only once. The top ten clones comprise about 1.1% of the sample. Sequencing used PBMCs. These receptors all come from a woman in her 30s in good health and CMV-seropositive.

This clone was seen only a few times. This chain joins TRBV4-1 and TRBJ1-5, with D hard to call. Looked up from germline, CDR1 is MGHRA and CDR2 is YSYEKL. The germline V and J ends were trimmed by 6 bases and 0 bases, with 15 bases remaining between them. The CDR3 covers 16 residues. The CDR3 DNA follows: TGCGCCAGCAGGCAAAGTATCGGGGATAGCAATCAGCCCCAGCATTTT. Translating it yields CASRQSIGDSNQPQHF.

The rearrangement joins TRBV30 to TRBJ2-1, with a tentative D call TRBD2 (5 bases). The CDR3 spans 15 residues. V was shortened by 4 bases and J by 3 bases, with 16 bases between the two germline ends. The germline V gene has CDR1 GTSNPN and CDR2 SVGIG (reference sequence). For the CDR3, the DNA is TGTGCCTGGACGGCTGGACGGGGAAACTACAATGAGCAGTTCTTC. Translation gives CAWTAGRGNYNEQFF.

CDR3 bases: TGCGCCAGCAGCCTAACTCCGGGACAGGTTTATGGCTACACCTTC. Translation gives CASSLTPGQVYGYTF. The V and J genes are TRBV4-1 and TRBJ1-2; TRBD1 aligns across 8 bases. The CDR3 is 15 residues long. The junction had 9 bases not matched to a gene; V was cut back by 4 bases and J by 5 bases. The germline V gene encodes CDR1 MGHRA and CDR2 YSYEKL.

The chain uses TRBV7-2 and TRBJ1-1; D not resolved. The CDR3 sequence is 11 residues long. Germline CDR1 reads SGHTA; CDR2 reads FQGNSA. The germline V and J ends were trimmed by 5 bases and 7 bases, with 8 bases remaining between them. DNA for the CDR3: TGTGCCAGCAGCAGCCCCGTTGAAGCTTTCTTT. Encoded protein: CASSSPVEAFF.

The rearrangement links TRBV30 to TRBJ2-7; TRBD1 agrees at 9 bases. The CDR3 consists of 12 residues. With 3 bases clipped from V and 4 bases from J, the junction kept 1 base outside the gene matches. The V gene's germline CDR1 is GTSNPN and CDR2 SVGIG (reference sequence). This chain's CDR3 is CAWSGQGYEQYF. The CDR3 region has the DNA TGTGCCTGGAGCGGACAGGGGTACGAGCAGTACTTC.

The count of this clone is one. This chain links TRBV4-1 with TRBJ1-1; a weak D match, TRBD1 (5 bases). This CDR3 spans 14 amino acids. Germline loops: CDR1 MGHRA, CDR2 YSYEKL. V was clipped by 3 bases and J by 5 bases, with 13 bases between them. The CDR3 here is CASSHPPRGTEAFF. Written as DNA, the CDR3 is TGCGCCAGCAGCCACCCGCCGCGGGGGACTGAAGCTTTCTTT.

The chain's CDR3 is CASRGTGVDNQPQHF. The CDR3 region has the DNA TGTGCCAGCAGGGGGACAGGGGTTGACAATCAGCCCCAGCATTTT. The rearrangement links TRBV2 to TRBJ1-5; 10 bases are shared with TRBD1. The CDR3 consists of 15 residues. The germline CDR1 and CDR2 sequences are SNHLY and FYNNEI. The junction had 5 bases not matched to a gene; V was cut back by 6 bases and J by 3 bases.

The chain couples TRBV7-9 to TRBJ2-5, with 8 bases lining up with TRBD1. V dropped 5 bases and J dropped 3; count of bases not matched to a gene: 8. CDR1 is SEHNR, CDR2 FQNEAQ, per germline (reference sequence). This CDR3 has 15 residues. For the CDR3, the DNA is TGTGCCAGCAGCCCTGGACAGGGCCTTGAAGAGACCCAGTACTTC. It codes for CASSPGQGLEETQYF.

The chain combines TRBV9 with TRBJ2-1; 10 bases map to TRBD2. Trimming cost V 4 bases and J 8 bases; bases outside gene matches: 12. The CDR3 consists of 16 residues. Germline CDR1 SGDLS, CDR2 YYNGEE. CDR3 nucleotide sequence: TGTGCCAGCAGCCGAAGGGTGCTAGCGGGAGACTATGAGCAGTTCTTC. It encodes CASSRRVLAGDYEQFF.